Listed below are T cell receptor beta chains from one sample, sequenced in a study of identifying expanded T cells in peripheral blood. TCRdb's copy holds only in-frame clones and misses some; the assay was immunoSEQ multiplex PCR. The sample lists around 70,000 clones; under 90% were seen once. Sequenced input: blood. The receptors stem from a person aged 18 to 75 in good health. The CDR3 runs from the conserved cysteine through the conserved F or W.

J,V,CDR3
TRBJ2-7,TRBV5-4,CASKPTGGSYEQYF
TRBJ2-5,TRBV15,CATSPHAWRNQETQYF
TRBJ1-4,TRBV4-3,CASSQGTGEEKLFF
TRBJ1-2,TRBV23-1,CASSQCPGLGKLYYGYTF
TRBJ1-2,TRBV19,CASAPTGEVYGYTF
TRBJ2-7,TRBV6-1,CASSSLAGYEQYF
TRBJ1-2,TRBV7-2,CASSLTGIYGYTF
TRBJ1-1,TRBV7-3,CASSAVRNTEAFF
TRBJ2-3,TRBV2,CASSSSLNTDTQYF
TRBJ2-3,TRBV5-1,CASSLDRGPDTQYF
TRBJ1-1,TRBV30,CAWSVLQGRTEAFF
TRBJ2-1,TRBV29-1,CSVDGTSGGENYNEQFF
TRBJ1-3,TRBV29-1,CSVARDRAGNTIYF
TRBJ1-2,TRBV5-6,CASSLNDRPGYTF
TRBJ2-3,TRBV2,CASTLRETWGTDTQYF
TRBJ2-7,TRBV7-2,CASSLGVGGGSGNEQYF
TRBJ1-2,TRBV6-5,CASSYSTSLGGYTF
TRBJ1-2,TRBV4-2,CASSPLYRDDYGYTF
TRBJ2-3,TRBV18,CASSPLAESTDTQYF
TRBJ2-4,TRBV11-2,CASRPPGAKNIQYF
TRBJ2-3,TRBV27,CASSLWRGGADTQYF
TRBJ2-7,TRBV21-1,CASSKGSGSPYEQYF
TRBJ2-7,TRBV30,CAWTSGTGTYEQYF
TRBJ2-7,TRBV28,CAHNAGIRAEQYF
TRBJ2-5,TRBV7-9,CASSLGGTGETQYF
TRBJ2-3,TRBV7-9,CASSGGGDTQYF
TRBJ2-3,TRBV6-1,CASSDVRVGTDTQYF
TRBJ2-1,TRBV5-4,CASSAVGTRQFF
TRBJ2-1,TRBV11-2,CASSLVLAGGPLDNEQFF
TRBJ2-3,TRBV5-1,CASSLGTTDTQYF
TRBJ1-2,TRBV27,CASRFTRQGFGYTF
TRBJ1-2,TRBV7-2,CASSLARAQGGGGYTF
TRBJ2-3,TRBV6-1,CASSDGAGGVDTQYF
TRBJ2-1,TRBV4-2,CASSQDRTSGRGDEQFF
TRBJ1-2,TRBV5-4,CASSSGGTGHTQGYTF
TRBJ2-7,TRBV18,CASSPLTGNEQYF
TRBJ2-6,TRBV6-6,CASTLTGANVLTF
TRBJ2-1,TRBV9,CASNRGGLSYNEQFF
TRBJ2-7,TRBV18,CASSPEDRRFYEQYF
TRBJ2-7,TRBV19,CASSPPGTRASYEQYF
TRBJ2-4,TRBV4-2,CASSQEGSGGEPGKNIQYF
TRBJ2-3,TRBV7-2,CASSSVGLATDTQYF
TRBJ2-7,TRBV7-3,CASSRGGSAEQYF
TRBJ2-7,TRBV28,CASSSQGPYEQYF
TRBJ2-2,TRBV25-1,CASKTSGRTNTGELFF
TRBJ2-3,TRBV19,CASSPGLAGGDTQYF
TRBJ1-4,TRBV19,CASSAGGATNEKLFF
TRBJ2-7,TRBV25-1,CASSGDRGTYEQYF
TRBJ2-1,TRBV4-1,CASSHGLAGGVEQFF
TRBJ2-3,TRBV5-1,CASSLTGISTDTQYF
TRBJ2-4,TRBV18,CASTPTELAKNIQYF
TRBJ1-5,TRBV6-1,CASSEIGRSNQPQHF
TRBJ2-3,TRBV15,CATAPGGPSTDTQYF
TRBJ2-3,TRBV5-5,CASSTLPSDTQYF
TRBJ2-3,TRBV18,CASSPRVENTDTQYF
TRBJ1-4,TRBV19,CAAGGTGPNVNEKLFF